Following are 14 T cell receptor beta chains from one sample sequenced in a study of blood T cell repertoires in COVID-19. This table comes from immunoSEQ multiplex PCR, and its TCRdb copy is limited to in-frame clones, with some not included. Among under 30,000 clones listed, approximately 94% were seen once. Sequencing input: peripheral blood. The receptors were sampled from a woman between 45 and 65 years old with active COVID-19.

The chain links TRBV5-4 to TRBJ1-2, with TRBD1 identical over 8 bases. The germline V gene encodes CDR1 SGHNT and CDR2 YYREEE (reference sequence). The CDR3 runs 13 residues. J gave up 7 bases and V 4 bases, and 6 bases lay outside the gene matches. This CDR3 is CASSVDRDLGYTF. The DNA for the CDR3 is TGTGCCAGCAGCGTGGACAGGGATCTTGGCTACACCTTC. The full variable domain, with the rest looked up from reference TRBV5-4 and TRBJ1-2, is ETGVTQSPTHLIKTRGQQVTLRCSSQSGHNTVSWYQQALGQGPQFIFQYYREEENGRGNFPPRFSGLQFPNYSSELNVNALELDDSALYLCASSVDRDLGYTFGSGTRLTVV.

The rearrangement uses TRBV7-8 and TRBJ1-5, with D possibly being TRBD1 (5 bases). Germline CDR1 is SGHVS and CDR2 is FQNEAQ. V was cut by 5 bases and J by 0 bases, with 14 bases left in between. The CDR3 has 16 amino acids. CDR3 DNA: TGTGCCAGCAGCCCAAAAGGGGCTTATAGCAATCAGCCCCAGCATTTT. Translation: CASSPKGAYSNQPQHF.

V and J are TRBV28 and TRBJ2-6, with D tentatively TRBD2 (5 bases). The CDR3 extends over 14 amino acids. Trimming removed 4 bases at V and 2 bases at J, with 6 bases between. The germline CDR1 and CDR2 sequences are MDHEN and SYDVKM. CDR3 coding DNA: TGTGCCAGCAGTTCCGGGGCTGGGGCCAACGTCCTGACTTTC. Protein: CASSSGAGANVLTF.

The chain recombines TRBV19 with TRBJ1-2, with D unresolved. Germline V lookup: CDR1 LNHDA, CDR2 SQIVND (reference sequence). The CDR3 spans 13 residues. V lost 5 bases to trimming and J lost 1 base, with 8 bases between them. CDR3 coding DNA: TGTGCCAGTAGTTCCGGCGGTAACTATGGCTACACCTTC. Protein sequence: CASSSGGNYGYTF.

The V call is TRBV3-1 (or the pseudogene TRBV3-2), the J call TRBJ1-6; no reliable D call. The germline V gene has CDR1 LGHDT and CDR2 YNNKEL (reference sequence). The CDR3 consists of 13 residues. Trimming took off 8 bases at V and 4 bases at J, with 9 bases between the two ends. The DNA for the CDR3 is TGTGCCAGCGCCAGCGCTTATAATTCACCCCTCCACTTT. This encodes CASASAYNSPLHF.

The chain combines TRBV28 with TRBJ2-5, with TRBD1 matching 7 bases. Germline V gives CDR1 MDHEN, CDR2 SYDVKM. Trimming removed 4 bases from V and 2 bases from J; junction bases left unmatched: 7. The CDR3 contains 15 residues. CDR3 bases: TGTGCCAGCAGTTCAACAGGGGTCACACAAGAGACCCAGTACTTC. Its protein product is CASSSTGVTQETQYF.

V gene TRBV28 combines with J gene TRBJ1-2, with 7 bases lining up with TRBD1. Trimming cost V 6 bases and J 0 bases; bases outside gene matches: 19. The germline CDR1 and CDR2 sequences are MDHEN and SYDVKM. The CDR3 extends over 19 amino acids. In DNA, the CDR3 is TGTGCCAGCAGCCCCGCAAGCCCAAAGGGGGCGGGTCCTAACTATGGCTACACCTTC. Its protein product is CASSPASPKGAGPNYGYTF.

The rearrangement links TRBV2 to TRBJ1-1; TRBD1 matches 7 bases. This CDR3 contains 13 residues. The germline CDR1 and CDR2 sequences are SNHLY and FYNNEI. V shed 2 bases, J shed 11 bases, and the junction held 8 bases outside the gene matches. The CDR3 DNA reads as TGTGCCAGCAGTGAAAGGTGGGCAGGGGGTGCTTTCTTT. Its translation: CASSERWAGGAFF.

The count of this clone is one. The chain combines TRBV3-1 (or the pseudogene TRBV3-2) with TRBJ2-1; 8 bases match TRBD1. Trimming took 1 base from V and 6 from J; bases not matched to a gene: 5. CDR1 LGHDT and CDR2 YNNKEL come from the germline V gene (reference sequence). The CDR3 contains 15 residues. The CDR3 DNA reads TGTGCCAGCAGCCAAGGACAGGGGTTTTTCAATGAGCAGTTCTTC. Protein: CASSQGQGFFNEQFF.

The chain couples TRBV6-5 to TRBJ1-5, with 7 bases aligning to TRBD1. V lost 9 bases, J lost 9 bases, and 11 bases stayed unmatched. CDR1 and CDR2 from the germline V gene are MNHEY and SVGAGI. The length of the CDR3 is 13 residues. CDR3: CASRDSLARPQHF. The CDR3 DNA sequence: TGTGCCAGTAGGGACAGCCTCGCCAGGCCCCAGCATTTT.

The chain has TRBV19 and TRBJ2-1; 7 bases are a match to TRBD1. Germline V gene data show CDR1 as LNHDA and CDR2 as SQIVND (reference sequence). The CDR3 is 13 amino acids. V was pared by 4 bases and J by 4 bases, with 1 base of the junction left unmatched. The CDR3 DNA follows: TGTGCCAGTAGTAGGGACAGATACAATGAGCAGTTCTTC. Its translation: CASSRDRYNEQFF.

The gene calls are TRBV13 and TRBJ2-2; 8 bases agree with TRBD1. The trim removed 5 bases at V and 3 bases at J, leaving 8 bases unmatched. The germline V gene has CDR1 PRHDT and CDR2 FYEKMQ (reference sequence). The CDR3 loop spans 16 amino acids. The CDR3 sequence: CASSTDRGPYTGELFF. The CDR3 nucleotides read TGTGCCAGCAGCACCGACAGGGGCCCTTACACCGGGGAGCTGTTTTTT.

CDR3 region: CASSIRGGHNEQFF. The CDR3 DNA reads TGTGCCAGTAGTATTCGGGGGGGCCACAATGAGCAGTTCTTC. The gene calls are TRBV19 and TRBJ2-1, with TRBD2 matching 8 bases. The trim removed 3 bases at V and 5 bases at J, leaving 3 bases unmatched. CDR1 LNHDA and CDR2 SQIVND come from the germline V gene (reference sequence). The CDR3 length is 14 residues.

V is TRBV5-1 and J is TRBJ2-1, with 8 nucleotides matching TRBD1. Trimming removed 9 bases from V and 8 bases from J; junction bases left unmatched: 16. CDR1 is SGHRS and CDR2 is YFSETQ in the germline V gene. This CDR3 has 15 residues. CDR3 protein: CATSPGGTGVYEQFF. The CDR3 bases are TGCGCCACCAGTCCGGGTGGGACAGGAGTCTATGAGCAGTTCTTC.